The rows below give T cell receptor beta chains drawn from one sample of a study of blood T cell repertoires in COVID-19. Assay used: immunoSEQ multiplex PCR; TCRdb lists only in-frame clones, some missing. The table includes 130,000 or so clones, approximately 80% detected once. The sample taken for sequencing was peripheral blood. The receptors were sampled from a human donor in a cohort sampled during active COVID-19. The CDR3 runs from the conserved cysteine through the conserved F or W. A D gene is named only where the DNA matches it firmly. Clone size is not always given. Where it is, it says once, few, many or a class for expanded clones.

d_gene,abundance,j_gene,v_gene,CDR3nt,CDR3aa
-,-,TRBJ1-1,TRBV4-1,TGCGCCAGCATGGGGGGGCCAAACACTGAAGCTTTCTTT,CASMGGPNTEAFF
-,few,TRBJ2-7,TRBV2,TGTGCCAGCACCAGGGACTCCTACGAGCAGTACTTC,CASTRDSYEQYF
TRBD1,-,TRBJ1-5,TRBV19,TGTGCCAGTAGTATAGAACTGACAGGGGGCAGGCAGCCCCAGCATTTT,CASSIELTGGRQPQHF
TRBD2,-,TRBJ2-7,TRBV11-2,TGTGCCAGCAGCCTGACTAGCGGGGGTTACGAGCAGTACTTC,CASSLTSGGYEQYF
TRBD1,-,TRBJ1-1,TRBV2,TGTGCCATACGACAGGGGGGCACTGAAGCTTTCTTT,CAIRQGGTEAFF
TRBD1,-,TRBJ1-1,TRBV19,TGTGCCACCCGGACAGGGGAGGATCGGACTGAAGCTTTCTTT,CATRTGEDRTEAFF
-,-,TRBJ2-7,TRBV28,TGTGCCAGCAGCCAAGGGGACACCGCCTACGAGCAGTACTTC,CASSQGDTAYEQYF
TRBD1,-,TRBJ2-7,TRBV6-5,TGTGCCAGCAGTTACTCCGGGACAGGGACGAACGAGCAGTACTTC,CASSYSGTGTNEQYF
TRBD2,-,TRBJ2-7,TRBV19,TGTGCCAGTAGTATCGCTAGCGGGAAGTACGAGCAGTACTTC,CASSIASGKYEQYF
TRBD2,-,TRBJ2-5,TRBV15,TGTGCCACCAGCAGAGATTCGGGGGGACAAGAGACCCAGTACTTC,CATSRDSGGQETQYF
-,-,TRBJ2-3,TRBV18,TGTGCCAGCGAGTCCGGACTGACAGATACGCAGTATTTT,CASESGLTDTQYF
-,-,TRBJ1-1,TRBV9,TGTGCCAGCAGCTCCCGACTGGGCCGGGATAACACTGAAGCTTTCTTT,CASSSRLGRDNTEAFF